These 28 T cell receptor beta chains share one sample of origin, sequenced in a study of T cell responses to AZD1222 COVID-19 vaccine. Repertoires were generated with immunoSEQ multiplex PCR, while TCRdb's copy carries only in-frame clones and drops some. The sample records approximately 5,800 clones, about 89% being singletons. Sequenced material: peripheral blood, taken 28 days after the second AZD1222 dose. The receptor set was obtained from an adult who received the AZD1222 COVID-19 vaccine.

This chain joins TRBV6-1 and TRBJ2-1; no firm D call. Trimming stripped 2 bases from V and 3 bases from J, with 11 bases between. The CDR3 loop spans 15 amino acids. Germline values: CDR1 MNHNS, CDR2 SASEGT. Here the CDR3 DNA reads TGTGCCAGCAGTGAATCCCCGGCAGACTACAATGAGCAGTTCTTC. Protein sequence: CASSESPADYNEQFF.

The chain links TRBV25-1 to TRBJ2-5, with 10 bases aligning to TRBD2. This CDR3 has 16 residues. The V gene's germline CDR1 is MGHDK and CDR2 SYGVNS. J was trimmed by 5 bases and V by 2 bases; bases with no gene match: 8. The CDR3 nucleotides read TGTGCCAGCAGTGAAAGGGCTAGCGGGAGTTGGGAGACCCAGTACTTC. Amino acids: CASSERASGSWETQYF.

The chain combines TRBV5-1 with TRBJ1-2, with no clear D. Per germline, CDR1 SGHRS and CDR2 YFSETQ. The CDR3 spans 14 residues. The V end lost 6 bases, the J end lost 0 bases, and 12 bases lay between the germline ends. CDR3 nucleotide sequence: TGCGCCAGCACCCCCGACCAGTCTAACTATGGCTACACCTTC. Translation: CASTPDQSNYGYTF.

Written as DNA, the CDR3 is TGTGCCACCAGTGAGAGAGGAAATCGCAATCAGCCCCAGCATTTT. This codes for CATSERGNRNQPQHF. The rearrangement links TRBV24-1 to TRBJ1-5; no definite D call. Looked up from germline, CDR1 is KGHDR and CDR2 is SFDVKD. This CDR3 spans 15 amino acids. V shed 4 bases and J shed 2 bases, with 11 bases lying between them.

This chain connects TRBV10-2 to TRBJ2-2, with D unclear. CDR3 length equals 14 residues. Germline values: CDR1 WSHSY, CDR2 SAAADI. Deletions cut 4 bases from V and 1 base from J, with 7 bases between. CDR3 bases: TGCGCCAGCAGTGTTTCCGGGAACACCGGGGAGCTGTTTTTT. Translated: CASSVSGNTGELFF.

The V gene is TRBV4-2, the J gene TRBJ2-2; D uncertain. The CDR3 is made up of 17 amino acids. Germline V gene sequence: CDR1 LGHNA, CDR2 YNFKEQ. Deletions cut 0 bases from V and 2 bases from J, with 13 bases between. This chain's CDR3 is CASSQEGILTNTGELFF. The CDR3 DNA follows: TGTGCCAGCAGCCAAGAAGGCATCCTAACCAACACCGGGGAGCTGTTTTTT.

The gene calls are TRBV10-3 and TRBJ2-7, with 8 bases that match TRBD2. CDR1 is ENHRY and CDR2 is SYGVKD in the germline V gene. V was pared by 4 bases and J by 3 bases, with 11 bases of the junction left unmatched. The length of the CDR3 is 16 residues. CDR3 nucleotide sequence: TGTGCCATCAGTGTCTCTTGGCGGGAGGTTGACTACGAGCAGTACGTC. Its translation: CAISVSWREVDYEQYV.

This chain connects TRBV7-2 to TRBJ2-3; TRBD2 agrees at 11 bases. Germline-derived CDR1 and CDR2 are SGHTA and FQGNSA. The CDR3 contains 17 residues. Trimming took 5 bases from V and 0 from J; bases not matched to a gene: 7. CDR3 loop: CASSRTSGRTSTDTQYF. CDR3 DNA sequence: TGTGCCAGCAGCCGGACTAGCGGGCGAACTAGCACAGATACGCAGTATTTT.

The J gene is TRBJ1-1, the V gene TRBV12-3 or TRBV12-4; no clear D gene. CDR3 length: 13 residues. V lost 3 bases to trimming and J lost 1 base, with 6 bases between them. CDR3 amino acids: CASSLRGNTEAFF. Written as DNA, the CDR3 is TGTGCCAGCAGTTTGCGCGGGAACACTGAAGCTTTCTTT.

The chain uses TRBV15 and TRBJ1-6, with D perhaps matching TRBD1 (6 bases). The germline gives CDR1 LNHNV, CDR2 YYDKDF (reference sequence). The CDR3 length is 14 residues. Trimming removed 0 bases from V and 6 bases from J, with 6 bases in between. The CDR3 is CATSRDRGNSPLHF. The CDR3 coding sequence is TGTGCCACCAGCAGAGACAGGGGTAATTCACCCCTCCACTTT.

This clone was seen just once. The rearrangement uses TRBV15 and TRBJ1-5; D might be TRBD1 (6 bases). This CDR3 has 18 residues. Germline V gene sequence: CDR1 LNHNV, CDR2 YYDKDF (reference sequence). V gave up 0 bases and J gave up 4 bases, with 19 bases separating them. CDR3 loop: CATSRDSNTGIGNQPQHF. The DNA of the CDR3 is TGTGCCACCAGCAGAGATTCCAATACAGGGATTGGTAATCAGCCCCAGCATTTT.

This chain connects TRBV19 to TRBJ2-6, with TRBD2 matching over 8 bases. The ends lost 2 bases at V and 4 bases at J; junction bases unmatched: 4. The germline V gene encodes CDR1 LNHDA and CDR2 SQIVND (reference sequence). The CDR3 runs 16 residues. CDR3 nucleotide sequence: TGTGCCAGTAGTATAACGGGAGGGCACGGGGCCAACGTCCTGACTTTC. Encoded protein: CASSITGGHGANVLTF.

This sequence joins TRBV6-5 and TRBJ1-4; 7 nucleotides match TRBD1. CDR3 length: 15 residues. CDR1 and CDR2 (germline): MNHEY, SVGAGI. The V and J ends lost 10 bases and 8 bases, in that order; junction bases with no gene match: 16. The CDR3 region is CATTGDAGVDEKLFF. The CDR3 nucleotides are TGTGCCACCACAGGGGATGCAGGGGTGGACGAAAAACTGTTTTTT.

Here the CDR3 DNA reads TGTGCCAGCAGCTTAGTTTTGAAGCAAGAGACCCAGTACTTC. The encoded protein is CASSLVLKQETQYF. The chain is built from TRBV7-2 and TRBJ2-5; D is unclear. With 1 base removed from V and 2 bases from J, the gap between germline ends came to 8 bases. CDR1 is SGHTA and CDR2 is FQGNSA in the germline V gene. This CDR3 contains 14 residues.

This chain uses TRBV6-6 with TRBJ2-5, with D possibly called TRBD1 or TRBD2 (6 bases each). The CDR3 runs to 14 residues. The germline CDR1 and CDR2 sequences are MNHNY and SVGAGI (reference sequence). Trimming pared 0 bases from V and 5 bases from J, leaving 10 bases between. The CDR3 protein is CASSYSSGGETQYF. The DNA for the CDR3 is TGTGCCAGCAGTTACTCATCCGGGGGCGAGACCCAGTACTTC.

The chain employs TRBV2 and TRBJ2-7; 7 bases agree with TRBD1. Germline V CDR1 and CDR2: SNHLY, FYNNEI. V was pared by 7 bases and J by 0 bases, with 15 bases of the junction left unmatched. There are 17 residues in the CDR3. The CDR3 loop reads CASTSIFRDRSSYEQYV. In DNA form, the CDR3 reads TGTGCCAGCACTTCCATTTTCCGGGACAGAAGCTCCTACGAGCAGTACGTC.

This rearrangement joins TRBV19 to TRBJ1-2, with 8 nucleotides matching TRBD1. The V segment lost 4 bases and the J segment 4 bases; nucleotides outside the gene matches: 5. There are 14 residues in the CDR3. Germline assignment: CDR1 LNHDA and CDR2 SQIVND (reference sequence). The CDR3 DNA reads TGTGCCAGTAGTAGTACAGGGGGGGCCTATGGCTACACCTTC. This sequence encodes CASSSTGGAYGYTF.

The rearrangement uses TRBV2 and TRBJ2-7; 14 nucleotides match TRBD2. Germline lookup yields CDR1 SNHLY and CDR2 FYNNEI. Trimming cost V 8 bases and J 4 bases; bases outside gene matches: 10. The CDR3 has 16 amino acids. CDR3 region: CASGVGGTSGSYEQYF. The CDR3 DNA follows: TGTGCCAGCGGGGTTGGGGGGACTAGCGGGAGTTACGAGCAGTACTTC.

This chain joins TRBV7-3 and TRBJ1-1; D is possibly TRBD1 (6 bases). The CDR3 loop spans 14 amino acids. The V gene's germline CDR1 is SGHTA and CDR2 FQGTGA. The germline V and J ends were trimmed by 5 bases and 4 bases, with 14 bases remaining between them. DNA of the CDR3: TGTGCCAGCAGCCCATTCGGGGGGCTCACTGAAGCTTTCTTT. Translating gives CASSPFGGLTEAFF.

This clone occurred once. The rearrangement joins TRBV6-5 to TRBJ2-5; perhaps TRBD1 as D (5 bases). CDR3 length: 12 residues. The V gene's germline CDR1 is MNHEY and CDR2 SVGAGI. Trimming took off 6 bases at V and 5 bases at J, with 10 bases between the two ends. The CDR3 coding sequence is TGTGCCAGCAGGTTGGGGCGGGAGACCCAGTACTTC. It specifies CASRLGRETQYF.

This chain links TRBV18 with TRBJ1-2; D perhaps matches TRBD1 (6 bases). V lost 4 bases, J lost 9 bases, and 21 bases lay in between. CDR1 and CDR2 (germline): KGHSH, LQKENI. This CDR3 is 15 amino acids long. In DNA form, the CDR3 reads TGTGCCAGCTCACGACAGACCGGGACACTCCACAGCTACACCTTC. It yields the protein CASSRQTGTLHSYTF.

The V gene is TRBV3-1 (or the pseudogene TRBV3-2), the J gene TRBJ1-1; 7 bases line up with TRBD1. The CDR3 has 14 residues. V gave up 2 bases and J gave up 4 bases; unmatched junction bases: 4. Germline CDR1 LGHDT, CDR2 YNNKEL (reference sequence). As DNA, the CDR3 is TGTGCCAGCAGCCAAAGGCAGGGGGGCACTGAAGCTTTCTTT. This gives the protein CASSQRQGGTEAFF.

The sample holds one count of this clone. The chain uses TRBV9 and TRBJ2-1; 9 bases align to TRBD2. The CDR3 consists of 16 residues. Germline values: CDR1 SGDLS, CDR2 YYNGEE. Germline trimming cut 4 bases from V and 0 bases from J; bases unmatched to any gene: 5. The CDR3 sequence: CASSSGGLNSYNEQFF. CDR3 sequence (DNA): TGTGCCAGCAGCAGCGGGGGGCTAAACTCCTACAATGAGCAGTTCTTC.

By frequency in the sample, this clone is large (0.1 to 1%). The chain carries TRBV29-1 and TRBJ1-6; D ambiguous. Germline CDR1 SQVTM, CDR2 ANQGSEA. The ends were cut back, 5 bases at V and 9 bases at J, with 14 bases in the middle. The CDR3 sequence is 13 residues long. CDR3 coding DNA: TGCAGCGTTCAGACGAGAGAAGCTTCACCCCTCCACTTT. This gives the protein CSVQTREASPLHF.

The chain has TRBV10-3 and TRBJ2-3; TRBD1 matches at 7 bases. CDR3 size: 12 residues. The V segment lost 4 bases and the J segment 5 bases; nucleotides outside the gene matches: 0. The V gene's germline CDR1 is ENHRY and CDR2 SYGVKD. In DNA, the CDR3 is TGTGCCATCAGTGGACAGGGAGATACGCAGTATTTT. This translates into CAISGQGDTQYF.

This chain links TRBV29-1 with TRBJ1-2, with unresolved D. The V end was cut by 5 bases, the J end by 8 bases, with 12 bases between. The CDR3 is 11 amino acids. The germline CDR1 and CDR2 sequences are SQVTM and ANQGSEA. CDR3 protein: CSVFDGSGYTF. CDR3 in DNA: TGCAGCGTTTTCGACGGATCAGGCTACACCTTC.

The V gene is TRBV11-3, the J gene TRBJ2-1; maybe TRBD2 (6 bases). Germline lookup yields CDR1 SGHNT and CDR2 YENEEA. The CDR3 covers 16 residues. With 5 bases removed from V and 0 bases from J, the gap between germline ends came to 14 bases. The CDR3 here is CASSGLGGSSYNEQFF. CDR3 DNA: TGTGCCAGCAGCGGACTGGGAGGAAGCTCCTACAATGAGCAGTTCTTC. Full variable domain (remainder filled in from reference TRBV11-3 and TRBJ2-1): EAGVVQSPRYKIIEKKQPVAFWCNPISGHNTLYWYLQNLGQGPELLIRYENEEAVDDSQLPKDRFSAERLKGVDSTLKIQPAELGDSAVYLCASSGLGGSSYNEQFFGPGTRLTVL.

This sequence joins TRBV7-2 and TRBJ2-7; the match to TRBD1 covers 10 bases. The CDR3 is 14 residues long. The J segment lost 10 bases and the V segment lost 6 bases, leaving 12 bases of the junction unmatched. Germline-derived CDR1 and CDR2 are SGHTA and FQGNSA. CDR3 amino acids: CASSYTPGTGAQYF. In DNA form, the CDR3 reads TGTGCCAGCAGTTACACCCCCGGGACAGGGGCACAGTACTTC.